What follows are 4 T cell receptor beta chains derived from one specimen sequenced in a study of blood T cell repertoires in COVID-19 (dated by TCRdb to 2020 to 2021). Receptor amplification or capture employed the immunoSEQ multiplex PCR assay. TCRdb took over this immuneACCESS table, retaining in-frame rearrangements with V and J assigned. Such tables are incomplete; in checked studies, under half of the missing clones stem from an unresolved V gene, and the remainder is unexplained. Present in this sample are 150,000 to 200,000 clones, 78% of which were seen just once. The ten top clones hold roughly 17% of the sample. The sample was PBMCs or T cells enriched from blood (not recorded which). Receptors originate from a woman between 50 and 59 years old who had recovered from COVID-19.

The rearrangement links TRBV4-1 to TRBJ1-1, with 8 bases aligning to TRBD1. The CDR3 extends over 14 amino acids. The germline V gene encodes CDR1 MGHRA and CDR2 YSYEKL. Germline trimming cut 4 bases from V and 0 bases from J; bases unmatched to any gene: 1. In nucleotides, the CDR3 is TGCGCCAGCAGCCCGGGACAGGTGAACACTGAAGCTTTCTTT. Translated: CASSPGQVNTEAFF.

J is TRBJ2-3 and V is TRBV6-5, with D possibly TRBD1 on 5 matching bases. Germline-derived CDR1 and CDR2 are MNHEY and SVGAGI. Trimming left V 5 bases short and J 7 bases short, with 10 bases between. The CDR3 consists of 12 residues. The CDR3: CASSRQIYTQYF. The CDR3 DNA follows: TGTGCCAGCAGTAGACAGATTTATACGCAGTATTTT.

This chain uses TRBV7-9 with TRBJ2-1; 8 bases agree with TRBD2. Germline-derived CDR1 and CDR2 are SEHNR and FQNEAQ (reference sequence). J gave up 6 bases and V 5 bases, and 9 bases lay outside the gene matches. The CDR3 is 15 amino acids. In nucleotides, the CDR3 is TGTGCCAGCAGCAATCCGGGACTAGATCTCAATGAGCAGTTCTTC. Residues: CASSNPGLDLNEQFF.

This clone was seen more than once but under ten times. The DNA for the CDR3 is TGTGCCAGCAGTTTAGGGACAGTGAACACTGAAGCTTTCTTT. It yields the protein CASSLGTVNTEAFF. This sequence joins TRBV28 and TRBJ1-1; TRBD1 aligns across 7 bases. The V gene's germline CDR1 is MDHEN and CDR2 SYDVKM. This CDR3 region has 14 residues. J lost 0 bases, V lost 2 bases, and 0 bases had no gene match. The full variable domain, in which reference TRBV28 and TRBJ1-1 provide the parts outside the CDR3, is DVKVTQSSRYLVKRTGEKVFLECVQDMDHENMFWYRQDPGLGLRLIYFSYDVKMKEKGDIPEGYSVSREKKERFSLILESASTNQTSMYLCASSLGTVNTEAFFGQGTRLTVV.